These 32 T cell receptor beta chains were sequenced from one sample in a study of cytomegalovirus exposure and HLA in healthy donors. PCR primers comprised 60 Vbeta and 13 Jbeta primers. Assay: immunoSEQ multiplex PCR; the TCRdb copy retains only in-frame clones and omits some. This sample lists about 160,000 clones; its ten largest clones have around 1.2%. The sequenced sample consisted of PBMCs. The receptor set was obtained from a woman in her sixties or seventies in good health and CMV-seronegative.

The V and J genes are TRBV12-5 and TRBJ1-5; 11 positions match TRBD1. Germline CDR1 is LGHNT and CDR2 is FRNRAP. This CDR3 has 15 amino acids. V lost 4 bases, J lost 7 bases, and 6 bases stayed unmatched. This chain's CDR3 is CASGSGTGGFQPQHF. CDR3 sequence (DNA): TGTGCTAGTGGTTCGGGGACAGGGGGATTCCAGCCCCAGCATTTT. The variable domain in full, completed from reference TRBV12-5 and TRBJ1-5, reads DARVTQTPRHKVTEMGQEVTMRCQPILGHNTVFWYRQTMMQGLELLAYFRNRAPLDDSGMPKDRFSAEMPDATLATLKIQPSEPRDSAVYFCASGSGTGGFQPQHFGDGTRLSIL.

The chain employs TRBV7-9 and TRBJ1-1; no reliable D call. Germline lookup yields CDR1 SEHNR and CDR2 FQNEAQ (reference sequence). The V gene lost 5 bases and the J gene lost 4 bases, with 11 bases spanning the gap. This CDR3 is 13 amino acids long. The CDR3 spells CASSPGEGTEAFF. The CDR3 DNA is TGTGCCAGCAGCCCCGGAGAGGGCACTGAAGCTTTCTTT.

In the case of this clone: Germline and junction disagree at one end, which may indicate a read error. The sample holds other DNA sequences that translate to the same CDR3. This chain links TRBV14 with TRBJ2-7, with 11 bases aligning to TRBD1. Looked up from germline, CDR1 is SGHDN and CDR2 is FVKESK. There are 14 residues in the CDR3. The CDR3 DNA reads TGTGCCAGTAGCCAGGACAGGGGGCGCCGCATGCAGTACTTC. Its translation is CASSQDRGRRMQYF.

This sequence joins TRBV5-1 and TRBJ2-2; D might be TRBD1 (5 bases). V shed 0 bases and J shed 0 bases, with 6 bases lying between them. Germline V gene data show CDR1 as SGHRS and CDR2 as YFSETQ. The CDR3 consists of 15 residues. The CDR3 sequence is CASSLGQPNTGELFF. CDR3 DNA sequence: TGCGCCAGCAGCTTGGGACAGCCGAACACCGGGGAGCTGTTTTTT.

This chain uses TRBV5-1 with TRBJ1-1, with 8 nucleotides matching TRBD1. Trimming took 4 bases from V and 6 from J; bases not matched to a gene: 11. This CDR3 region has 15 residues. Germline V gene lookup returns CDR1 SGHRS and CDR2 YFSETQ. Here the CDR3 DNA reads TGCGCCAGCAGCGTCGACAGGGGCGGGAAGTCTGAAGCTTTCTTT. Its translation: CASSVDRGGKSEAFF.

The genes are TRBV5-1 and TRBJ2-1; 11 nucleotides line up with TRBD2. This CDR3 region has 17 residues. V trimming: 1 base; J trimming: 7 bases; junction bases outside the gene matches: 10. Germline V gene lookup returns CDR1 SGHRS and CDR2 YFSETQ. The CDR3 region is CASSLRIAGGPGNEQFF. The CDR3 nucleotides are TGCGCCAGCAGCTTGAGGATAGCGGGAGGGCCCGGTAATGAGCAGTTCTTC.

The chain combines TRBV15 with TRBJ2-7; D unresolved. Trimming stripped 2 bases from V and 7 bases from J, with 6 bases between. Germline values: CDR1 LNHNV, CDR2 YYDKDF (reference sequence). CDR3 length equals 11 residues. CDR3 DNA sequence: TGTGCCACCAGCAGATCCCAGGAGCAGTACTTC. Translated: CATSRSQEQYF. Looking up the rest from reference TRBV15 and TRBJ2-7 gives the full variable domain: DAMVIQNPRYQVTQFGKPVTLSCSQTLNHNVMYWYQQKSSQAPKLLFHYYDKDFNNEADTPDNFQSRRPNTSFCFLDIRSPGLGDTAMYLCATSRSQEQYFGPGTRLTVT.

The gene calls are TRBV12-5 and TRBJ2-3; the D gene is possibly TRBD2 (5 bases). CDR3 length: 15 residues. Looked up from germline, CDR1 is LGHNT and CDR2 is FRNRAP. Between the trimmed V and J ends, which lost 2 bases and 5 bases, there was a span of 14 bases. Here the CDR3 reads CASGLSGDPGDTQYF. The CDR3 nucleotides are TGTGCTAGTGGTTTGAGCGGTGACCCAGGAGATACGCAGTATTTT.

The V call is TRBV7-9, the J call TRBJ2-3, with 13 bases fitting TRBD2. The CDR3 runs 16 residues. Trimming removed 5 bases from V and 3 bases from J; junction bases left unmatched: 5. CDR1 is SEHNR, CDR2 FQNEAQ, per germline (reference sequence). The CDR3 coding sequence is TGTGCCAGCAGCCTAGGGACTAGCGGGGCTACAGATACGCAGTATTTT. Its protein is CASSLGTSGATDTQYF.

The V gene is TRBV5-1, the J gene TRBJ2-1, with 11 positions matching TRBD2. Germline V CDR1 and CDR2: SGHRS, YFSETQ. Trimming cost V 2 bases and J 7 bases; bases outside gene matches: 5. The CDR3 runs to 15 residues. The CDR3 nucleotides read TGCGCCAGCAGCTTCATTAGCGGGGGGGATAATGAGCAGTTCTTC. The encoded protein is CASSFISGGDNEQFF.

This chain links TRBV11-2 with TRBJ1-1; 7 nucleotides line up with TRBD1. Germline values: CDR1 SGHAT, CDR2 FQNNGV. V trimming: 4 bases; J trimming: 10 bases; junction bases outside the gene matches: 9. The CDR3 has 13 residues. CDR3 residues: CASSSADRIRAFF. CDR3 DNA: TGTGCCAGCAGCTCCGCGGACAGGATACGAGCTTTCTTT. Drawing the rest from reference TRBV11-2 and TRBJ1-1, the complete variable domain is EAGVAQSPRYKIIEKRQSVAFWCNPISGHATLYWYQQILGQGPKLLIQFQNNGVVDDSQLPKDRFSAERLKGVDSTLKIQPAKLEDSAVYLCASSSADRIRAFFGQGTRLTVV.

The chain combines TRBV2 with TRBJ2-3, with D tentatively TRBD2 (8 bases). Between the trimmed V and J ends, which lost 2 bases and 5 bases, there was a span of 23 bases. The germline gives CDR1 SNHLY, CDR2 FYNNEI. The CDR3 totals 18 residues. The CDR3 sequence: CASSESQGVAGWGDTQYF. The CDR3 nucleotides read TGTGCCAGCAGTGAATCCCAGGGGGTAGCGGGGTGGGGAGATACGCAGTATTTT.

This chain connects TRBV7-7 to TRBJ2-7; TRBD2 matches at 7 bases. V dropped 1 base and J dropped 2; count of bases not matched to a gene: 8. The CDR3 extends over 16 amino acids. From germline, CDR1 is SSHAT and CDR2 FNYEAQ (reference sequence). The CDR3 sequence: CASSLVWGGSAYEQYF. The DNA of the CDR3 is TGTGCCAGCAGCTTAGTTTGGGGCGGGAGTGCCTACGAGCAGTACTTC.

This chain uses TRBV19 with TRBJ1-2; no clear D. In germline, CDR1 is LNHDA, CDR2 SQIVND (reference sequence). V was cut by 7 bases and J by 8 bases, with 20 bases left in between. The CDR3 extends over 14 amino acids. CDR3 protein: CASTPRSRPLGYTF. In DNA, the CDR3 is TGTGCCAGTACCCCGAGGTCCCGGCCCCTAGGCTACACCTTC. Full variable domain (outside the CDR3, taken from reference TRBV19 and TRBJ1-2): DGGITQSPKYLFRKEGQNVTLSCEQNLNHDAMYWYRQDPGQGLRLIYYSQIVNDFQKGDIAEGYSVSREKKESFPLTVTSAQKNPTAFYLCASTPRSRPLGYTFGSGTRLTVV.

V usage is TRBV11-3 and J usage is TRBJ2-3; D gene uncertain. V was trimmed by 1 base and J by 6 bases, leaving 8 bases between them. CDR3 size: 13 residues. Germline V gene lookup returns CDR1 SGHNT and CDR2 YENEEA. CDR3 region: CASSLVGVDTQYF. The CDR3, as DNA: TGTGCCAGCAGCTTAGTGGGCGTGGATACGCAGTATTTT.

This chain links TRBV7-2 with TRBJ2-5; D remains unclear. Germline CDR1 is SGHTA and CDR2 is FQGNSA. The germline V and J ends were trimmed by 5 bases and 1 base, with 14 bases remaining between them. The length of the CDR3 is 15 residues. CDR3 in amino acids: CASSHARNPQETQYF. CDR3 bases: TGTGCCAGCAGCCACGCCAGGAACCCCCAAGAGACCCAGTACTTC.

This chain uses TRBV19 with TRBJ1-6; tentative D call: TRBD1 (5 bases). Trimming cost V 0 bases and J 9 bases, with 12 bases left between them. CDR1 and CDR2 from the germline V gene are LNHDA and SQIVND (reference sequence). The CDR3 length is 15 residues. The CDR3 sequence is CASSIDLGGGSPLHF. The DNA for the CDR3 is TGTGCCAGTAGTATAGATCTTGGGGGAGGTTCACCCCTCCACTTT. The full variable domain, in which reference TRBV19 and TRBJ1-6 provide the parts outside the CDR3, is DGGITQSPKYLFRKEGQNVTLSCEQNLNHDAMYWYRQDPGQGLRLIYYSQIVNDFQKGDIAEGYSVSREKKESFPLTVTSAQKNPTAFYLCASSIDLGGGSPLHFGNGTRLTVT.

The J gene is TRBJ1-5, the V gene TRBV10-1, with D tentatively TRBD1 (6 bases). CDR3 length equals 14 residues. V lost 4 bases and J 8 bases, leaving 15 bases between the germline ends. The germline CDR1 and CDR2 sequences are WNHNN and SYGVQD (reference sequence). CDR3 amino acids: CASSVRGGLKPQHF. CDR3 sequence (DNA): TGCGCCAGCAGTGTTCGGGGGGGGCTTAAGCCCCAGCATTTT.

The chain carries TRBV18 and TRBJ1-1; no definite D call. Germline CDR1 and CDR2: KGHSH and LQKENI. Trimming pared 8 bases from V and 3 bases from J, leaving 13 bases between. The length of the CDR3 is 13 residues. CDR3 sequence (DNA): TGTGCCAGCCGAAAAGCGGTGGACACTGAAGCTTTCTTT. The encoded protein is CASRKAVDTEAFF.

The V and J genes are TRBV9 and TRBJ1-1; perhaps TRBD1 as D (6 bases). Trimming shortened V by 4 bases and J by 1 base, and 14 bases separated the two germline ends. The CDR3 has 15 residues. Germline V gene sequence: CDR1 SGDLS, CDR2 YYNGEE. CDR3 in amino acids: CASSPGGRWNTEAFF. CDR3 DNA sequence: TGTGCCAGCAGCCCCGGGGGGCGGTGGAACACTGAAGCTTTCTTT.

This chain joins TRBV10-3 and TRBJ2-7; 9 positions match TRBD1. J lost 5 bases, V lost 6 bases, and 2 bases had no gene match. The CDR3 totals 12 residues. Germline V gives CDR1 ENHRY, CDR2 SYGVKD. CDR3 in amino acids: CAIRRTGDEQYF. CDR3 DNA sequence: TGTGCCATCAGGCGGACAGGGGACGAGCAGTACTTC.

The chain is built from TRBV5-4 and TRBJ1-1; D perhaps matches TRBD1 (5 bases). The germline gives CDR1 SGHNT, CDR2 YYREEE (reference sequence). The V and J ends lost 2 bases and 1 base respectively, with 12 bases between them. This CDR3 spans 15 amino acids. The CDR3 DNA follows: TGTGCCAGCAGCTTTCAGGGTAGGGGGAACACTGAAGCTTTCTTT. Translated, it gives CASSFQGRGNTEAFF.

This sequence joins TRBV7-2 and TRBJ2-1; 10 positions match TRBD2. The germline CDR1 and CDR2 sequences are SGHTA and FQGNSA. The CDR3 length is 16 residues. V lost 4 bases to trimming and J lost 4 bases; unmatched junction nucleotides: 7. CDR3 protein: CASSSESGGGYNEQFF. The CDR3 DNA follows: TGTGCCAGCAGCTCAGAAAGCGGGGGGGGATACAATGAGCAGTTCTTC.

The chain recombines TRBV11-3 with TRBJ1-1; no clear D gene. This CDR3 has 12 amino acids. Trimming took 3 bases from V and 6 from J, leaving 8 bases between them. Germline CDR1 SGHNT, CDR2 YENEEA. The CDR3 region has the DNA TGTGCCAGCAGCTTCGGGGAATCTGAAGCTTTCTTT. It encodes CASSFGESEAFF.

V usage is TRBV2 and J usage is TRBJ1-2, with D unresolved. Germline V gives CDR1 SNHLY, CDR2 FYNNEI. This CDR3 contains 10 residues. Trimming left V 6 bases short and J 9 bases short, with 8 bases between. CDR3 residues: CASRVGSYTF. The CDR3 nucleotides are TGTGCCAGCAGGGTCGGGAGCTACACCTTC.

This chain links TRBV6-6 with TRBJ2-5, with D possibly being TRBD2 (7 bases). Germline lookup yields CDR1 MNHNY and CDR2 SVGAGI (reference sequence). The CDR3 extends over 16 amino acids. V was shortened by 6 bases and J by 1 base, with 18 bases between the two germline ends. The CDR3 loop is CASRWSGGKGQETQYF. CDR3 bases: TGTGCCAGCAGATGGTCGGGGGGCAAGGGCCAAGAGACCCAGTACTTC.

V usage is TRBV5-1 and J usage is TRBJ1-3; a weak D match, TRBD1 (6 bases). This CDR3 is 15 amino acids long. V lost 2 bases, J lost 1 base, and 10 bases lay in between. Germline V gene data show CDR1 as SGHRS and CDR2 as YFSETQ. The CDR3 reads CASSFDRRSGNTIYF. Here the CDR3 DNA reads TGCGCCAGCAGCTTTGACAGGAGATCTGGAAACACCATATATTTT.

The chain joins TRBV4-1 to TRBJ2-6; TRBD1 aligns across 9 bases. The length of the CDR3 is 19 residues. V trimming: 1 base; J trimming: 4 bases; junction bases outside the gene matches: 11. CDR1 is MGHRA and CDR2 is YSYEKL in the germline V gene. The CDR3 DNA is TGCGCCAGCAGCCAAGCAGGTCTGACAGGGGGGGTCGGGGCCAACGTCCTGACTTTC. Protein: CASSQAGLTGGVGANVLTF.

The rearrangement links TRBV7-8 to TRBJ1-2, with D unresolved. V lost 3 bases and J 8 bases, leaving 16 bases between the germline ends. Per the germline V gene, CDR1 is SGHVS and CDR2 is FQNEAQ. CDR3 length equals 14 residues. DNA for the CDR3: TGTGCCAGCAGCTTTGCCCGACAAGGATTCGGCTACACCTTC. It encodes CASSFARQGFGYTF.

CDR3 sequence reads: CASSGDRGSPTRVNQPQHF. In DNA form, the CDR3 reads TGCGCCAGCAGCGGGGACAGGGGTAGTCCCACCAGAGTCAATCAGCCCCAGCATTTT. The genes are TRBV10-1 and TRBJ1-5, with 10 bases that match TRBD1. V lost 6 bases, J lost 3 bases, and 17 bases stayed unmatched. CDR1 and CDR2 (germline): WNHNN, SYGVQD (reference sequence). The length of the CDR3 is 19 residues.

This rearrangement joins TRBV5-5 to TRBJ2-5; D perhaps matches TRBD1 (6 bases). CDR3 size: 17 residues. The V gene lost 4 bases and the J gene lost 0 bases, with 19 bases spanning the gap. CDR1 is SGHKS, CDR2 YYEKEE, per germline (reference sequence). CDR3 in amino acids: CASSLSLRQEYQETQYF. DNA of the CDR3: TGTGCCAGCAGCCTAAGTCTCCGACAGGAGTACCAAGAGACCCAGTACTTC.

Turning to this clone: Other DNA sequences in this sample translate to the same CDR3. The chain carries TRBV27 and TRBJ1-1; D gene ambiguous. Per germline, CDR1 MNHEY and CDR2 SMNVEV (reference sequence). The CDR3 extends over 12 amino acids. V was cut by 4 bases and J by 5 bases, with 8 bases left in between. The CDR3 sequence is CASSSRGTEAFF. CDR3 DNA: TGTGCCAGCAGTTCCCGGGGAACTGAAGCTTTCTTT.